Listed below are T cell receptor beta chains from one sample, sequenced in a study of T cell responses to AZD1222 COVID-19 vaccine. Only in-frame clones appear in the TCRdb table, and some are missing; sequencing was by immunoSEQ multiplex PCR. The repertoire consists of 70,000 to 90,000 clones, with about nine tenths occurring once and the leading ten covering roughly 18%. This specimen was peripheral blood, taken 28 days after the second AZD1222 dose. The receptors were gathered from an adult who received the AZD1222 COVID-19 vaccine. The CDR3 runs from the conserved cysteine through the conserved F or W. The D gene is left open where the match is weak. Size values are once, few and many counts, or a class for expanded clones, and some rows have none.

d_gene | j_gene | v_gene | abundance | CDR3nt | CDR3aa
- | TRBJ2-2 | TRBV9 | - | TGTGCCAGCAGCGTCAGGTTTTGGGGGGAGCTGTTTTTT | CASSVRFWGELFF
TRBD2 | TRBJ2-2 | TRBV7-2 | once | TGTGCCAGCAGCTTAAACAGCGGGGGTTACACCGGGGAGCTGTTTTTT | CASSLNSGGYTGELFF
- | TRBJ1-1 | TRBV10-3 | - | TGTGCCATCACCCCCTTTGGACAGTCCGATGAAGCTTTCTTT | CAITPFGQSDEAFF
- | TRBJ2-3 | TRBV19 | once | TGTGCCAGCTTGGGACGGCTGACAGATACGCAGTATTTT | CASLGRLTDTQYF
- | TRBJ2-7 | TRBV6-7 | - | TGTGCCAGCAGTTTGGGGCTAGAGGACTACGAGCAGTACTTC | CASSLGLEDYEQYF
TRBD1 | TRBJ2-2 | TRBV10-2 | - | TGCGCCAGCACGGACAGGCTGAACACCGGGGAGCTGTTTTTT | CASTDRLNTGELFF
TRBD1 | TRBJ1-5 | TRBV7-2 | - | TGTGCCAGCAGCTTAAGGCAGGGGGCGGGTCAGCCCCAGCATTTT | CASSLRQGAGQPQHF
- | TRBJ1-2 | TRBV6-5 | once | TGTGCCAGCAGTTACGACACATCAACTAACTATGGCTACACCTTC | CASSYDTSTNYGYTF
TRBD2 | TRBJ2-2 | TRBV5-4 | - | TGTGCCAGCAGCCGCGAGGGGCGGGGGGGAGGCGAGGAGCTGTTTTTT | CASSREGRGGGEELFF
- | TRBJ2-7 | TRBV12-1 | - | TGTGCCAGCAGCTGCCTATTCTACGAGCAGTACTTC | CASSCLFYEQYF
TRBD2 | TRBJ2-3 | TRBV9 | - | TGTGCCAGCAGCGTAGGTAGCGGGGAGGTCGGCGGTACGCAGTATTTT | CASSVGSGEVGGTQYF
- | TRBJ2-3 | TRBV28 | - | TGTGCCAGCATGGAGGGCTTAATCACAGATACGCAGTATTTT | CASMEGLITDTQYF
- | TRBJ2-1 | TRBV6-5 | - | TGTGCCAGCAGTTACGGGACCTTCGAGAACAATGAGCAGTTCTTC | CASSYGTFENNEQFF
- | TRBJ1-1 | TRBV6-2/TRBV6-3 | - | TGTGCCAGCAGTTACGTAGGGACTGAAGCTTTCTTT | CASSYVGTEAFF
- | TRBJ1-5 | TRBV30 | - | TGTGCCTGGGGGGCGGGTGGCAATCAGCCCCAGCATTTT | CAWGAGGNQPQHF
- | TRBJ1-1 | TRBV6-1 | - | TGTGCCAGCAGTGAAGCTTTACAGTTTAACACTGAAGCTTTCTTT | CASSEALQFNTEAFF
- | TRBJ1-1 | TRBV2 | - | TGTGCCGGAAACAGGTTCCCAAACACTGAAGCTTTCTTT | CAGNRFPNTEAFF
- | TRBJ2-5 | TRBV5-4 | medium-sized | TGTGCCAGCAGCTTGAGTCTAAACCAAGAGACCCAGTACTTC | CASSLSLNQETQYF
- | TRBJ1-1 | TRBV10-1 | - | TGCGCCAGCAGGGGCTTCTACACTGAAGCTTTCTTT | CASRGFYTEAFF
TRBD2 | TRBJ2-7 | TRBV9 | - | TGTGCCAGCAGCGCGGGACTAGCGGGGGTAAACTACGAGCAGTACTTC | CASSAGLAGVNYEQYF
- | TRBJ2-7 | TRBV5-1 | - | TGCGCCAGCAGCTTGTCAGGGGACGAGCAGTACTTC | CASSLSGDEQYF
TRBD1 | TRBJ2-7 | TRBV9 | - | TGTGCCAGCAGCGGGGGACAGGGGGAAAACGAGCAGTACTTC | CASSGGQGENEQYF
- | TRBJ2-7 | TRBV19 | - | TGTGCCAGTAGTACCGGGACTCTCCTCCACGAGCAGTACTTC | CASSTGTLLHEQYF
- | TRBJ1-2 | TRBV28 | - | TGTGCCAGCGAATCGAACTATGGCTACACCTTC | CASESNYGYTF
TRBD1 | TRBJ1-2 | TRBV27 | - | TGTGCCAGCGCTTCCGGGACAGGGGGCTTTTATGGCTACACCTTC | CASASGTGGFYGYTF
TRBD1 | TRBJ2-4 | TRBV14 | - | TGTGCCAGCAGCCCTTTACAGGGGGCGGTCAAAAACATTCAGTACTTC | CASSPLQGAVKNIQYF
- | TRBJ1-4 | TRBV5-4 | once | TGTGCCAGCAGCTTCGGGGGGATTACAACTAATGAAAAACTGTTTTTT | CASSFGGITTNEKLFF